This TCR beta chain is drawn from a study of early T cells in non-severe SARS-CoV-2 infection. The wider study: Unsorted whole blood bulk RNA was sequenced, with unpaired chains.

Germline V gives CDR1 SGHTA, CDR2 FQGNSA. After removal of 3 bases from V and 3 bases from J, the junction contained 6 bases not matched to a gene. This CDR3 has 16 amino acids. This clonotype was found a few times. Its cognate antigen is unknown. Whole-study findings and limits: Private and CD4 specificities were missed by VDJdb matching, which favored anti-spike CD8 responses.

Unique molecular identifiers tagged individual cDNA molecules. MiXCR, run by TCRdb on the 5' RACE reads, gives a single entry per CDR3 protein. The sample lists tens of thousands of distinct CDR3 sequences, 10% seen once, with over 6% in the top ten. The chain combines TRBV7-2 with TRBJ2-1; 9 bases are shared with TRBD1. The sequenced sample was whole blood, obtained at baseline. The sequence came from an adult who was a healthcare worker with PCR-confirmed SARS-CoV-2 infection or an uninfected control (not recorded which). The CDR3 here is CASSLGQGDFYNEQFF. The DNA for the CDR3 is TGTGCCAGCAGCTTGGGACAGGGAGATTTCTACAATGAGCAGTTCTTC.